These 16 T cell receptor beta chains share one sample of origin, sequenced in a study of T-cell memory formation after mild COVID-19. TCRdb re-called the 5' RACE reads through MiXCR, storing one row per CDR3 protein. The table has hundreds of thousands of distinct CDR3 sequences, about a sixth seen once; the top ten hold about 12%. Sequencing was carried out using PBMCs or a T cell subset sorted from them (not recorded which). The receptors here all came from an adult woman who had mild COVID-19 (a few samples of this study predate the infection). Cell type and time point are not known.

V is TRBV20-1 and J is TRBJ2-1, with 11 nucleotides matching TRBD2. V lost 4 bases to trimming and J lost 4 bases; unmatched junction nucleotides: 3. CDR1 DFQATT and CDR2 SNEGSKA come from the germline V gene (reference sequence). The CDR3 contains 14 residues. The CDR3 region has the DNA TGCAGTGCTAATAGCGGGAGGGTTTACAATGAGCAGTTCTTC. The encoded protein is CSANSGRVYNEQFF.

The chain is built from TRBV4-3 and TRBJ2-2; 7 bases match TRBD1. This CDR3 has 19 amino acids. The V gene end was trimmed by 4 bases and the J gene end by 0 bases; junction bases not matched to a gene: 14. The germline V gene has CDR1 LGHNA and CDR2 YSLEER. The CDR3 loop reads CASSPQGPRGFANTGELFF. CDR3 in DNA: TGCGCCAGCAGCCCACAGGGGCCTAGGGGGTTCGCGAACACCGGGGAGCTGTTTTTT.

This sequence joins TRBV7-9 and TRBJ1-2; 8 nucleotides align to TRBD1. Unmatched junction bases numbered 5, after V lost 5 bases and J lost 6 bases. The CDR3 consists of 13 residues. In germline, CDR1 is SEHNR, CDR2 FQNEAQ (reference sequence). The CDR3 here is CASSPTGVHGYTF. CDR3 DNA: TGTGCCAGCAGCCCGACAGGGGTTCATGGCTACACCTTC.

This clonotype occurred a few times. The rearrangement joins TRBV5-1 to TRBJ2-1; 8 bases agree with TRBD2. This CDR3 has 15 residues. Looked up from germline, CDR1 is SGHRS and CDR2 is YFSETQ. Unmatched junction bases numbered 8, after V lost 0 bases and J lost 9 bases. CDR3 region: CASSLARGASGEQFF. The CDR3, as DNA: TGCGCCAGCAGCTTGGCGCGGGGGGCATCTGGTGAGCAGTTCTTC.

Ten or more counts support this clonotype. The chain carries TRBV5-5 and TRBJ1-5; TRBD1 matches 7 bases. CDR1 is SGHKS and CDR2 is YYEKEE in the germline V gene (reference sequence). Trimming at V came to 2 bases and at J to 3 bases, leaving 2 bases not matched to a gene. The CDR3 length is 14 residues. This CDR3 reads CASSFGTDNQPQHF. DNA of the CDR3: TGTGCCAGCAGCTTCGGGACAGACAATCAGCCCCAGCATTTT.

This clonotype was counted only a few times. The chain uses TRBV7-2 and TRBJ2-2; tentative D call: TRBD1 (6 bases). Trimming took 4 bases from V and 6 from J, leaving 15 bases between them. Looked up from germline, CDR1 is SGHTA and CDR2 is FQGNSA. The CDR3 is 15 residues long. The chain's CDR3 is CASSSGNRVPGELFF. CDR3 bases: TGTGCCAGCAGCTCAGGGAACAGGGTCCCCGGGGAGCTGTTTTTT.

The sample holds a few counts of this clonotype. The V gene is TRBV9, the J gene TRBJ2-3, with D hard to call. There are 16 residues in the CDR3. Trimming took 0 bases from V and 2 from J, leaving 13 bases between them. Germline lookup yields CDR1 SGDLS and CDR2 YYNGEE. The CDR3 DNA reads TGTGCCAGCAGCGTAGAGGCTCTACTTCTCACAGATACGCAGTATTTT. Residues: CASSVEALLLTDTQYF.

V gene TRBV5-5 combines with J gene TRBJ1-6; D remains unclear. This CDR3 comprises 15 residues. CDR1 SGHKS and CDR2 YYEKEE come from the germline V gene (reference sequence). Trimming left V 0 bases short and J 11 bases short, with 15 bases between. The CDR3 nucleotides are TGTGCCAGCAGCTTGGCGGCTGGGGTAGTAGCACCCCTCCACTTT. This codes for CASSLAAGVVAPLHF.

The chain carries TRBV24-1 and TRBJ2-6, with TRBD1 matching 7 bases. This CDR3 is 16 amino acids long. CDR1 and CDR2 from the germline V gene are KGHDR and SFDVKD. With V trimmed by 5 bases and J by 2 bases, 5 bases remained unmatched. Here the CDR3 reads CATSGIQGPGANVLTF. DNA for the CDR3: TGTGCCACCAGTGGAATACAGGGGCCTGGGGCCAACGTCCTGACTTTC.

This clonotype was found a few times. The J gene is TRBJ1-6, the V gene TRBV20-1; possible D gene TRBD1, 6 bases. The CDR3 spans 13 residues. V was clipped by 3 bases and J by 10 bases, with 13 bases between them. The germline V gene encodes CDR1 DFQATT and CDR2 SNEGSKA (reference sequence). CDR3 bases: TGCAGTGCTAGGGAAACAGGGTTATCACCCCTCCACTTT. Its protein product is CSARETGLSPLHF.

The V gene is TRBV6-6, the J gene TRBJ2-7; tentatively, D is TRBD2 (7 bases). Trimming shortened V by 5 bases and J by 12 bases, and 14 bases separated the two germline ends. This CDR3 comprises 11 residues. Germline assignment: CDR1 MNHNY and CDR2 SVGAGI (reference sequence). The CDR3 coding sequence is TGTGCCAGCAGTCCCGGGGGGCCGCGGTACTTC. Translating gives CASSPGGPRYF.

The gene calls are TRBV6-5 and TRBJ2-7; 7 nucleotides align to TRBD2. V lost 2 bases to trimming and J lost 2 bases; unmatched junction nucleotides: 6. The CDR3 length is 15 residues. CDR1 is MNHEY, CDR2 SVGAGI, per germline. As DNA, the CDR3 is TGTGCCAGCAGTTACGGGCGGGAGTGGACCTACGAGCAGTACTTC. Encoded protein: CASSYGREWTYEQYF.

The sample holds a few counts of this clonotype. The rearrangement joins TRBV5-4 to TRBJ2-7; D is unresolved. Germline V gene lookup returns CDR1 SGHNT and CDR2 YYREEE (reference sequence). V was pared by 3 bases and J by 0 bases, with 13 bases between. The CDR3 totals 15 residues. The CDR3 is CASSSMPVSSYEQYF. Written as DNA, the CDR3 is TGTGCCAGCAGCTCCATGCCAGTCAGCTCCTACGAGCAGTACTTC.

The CDR3 nucleotides read TGTGCCAGCAGCCAAGGCCTGGGGACAGGGGTAAACATTCAGTACTTC. Translation gives CASSQGLGTGVNIQYF. The rearrangement links TRBV3-1 to TRBJ2-4; 10 nucleotides agree with TRBD1. This CDR3 has 16 residues. In germline, CDR1 is LGHDT, CDR2 YNNKEL (reference sequence). V was pared by 1 base and J by 6 bases, with 6 bases of the junction left unmatched.

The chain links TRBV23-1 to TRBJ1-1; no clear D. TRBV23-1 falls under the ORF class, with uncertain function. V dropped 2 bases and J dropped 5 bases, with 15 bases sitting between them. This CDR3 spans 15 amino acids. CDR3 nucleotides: TGCGCCAGCAGTCAAGGTAGAAGCTCGAGGACTGAAGCTTTCTTT. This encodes CASSQGRSSRTEAFF.

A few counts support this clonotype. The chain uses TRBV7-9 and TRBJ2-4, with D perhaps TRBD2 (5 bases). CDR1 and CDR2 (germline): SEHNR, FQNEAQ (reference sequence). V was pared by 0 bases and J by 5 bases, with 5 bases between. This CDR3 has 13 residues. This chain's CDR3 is CASSLARENIQYF. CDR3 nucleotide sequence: TGTGCCAGCAGCTTAGCGAGGGAAAACATTCAGTACTTC.